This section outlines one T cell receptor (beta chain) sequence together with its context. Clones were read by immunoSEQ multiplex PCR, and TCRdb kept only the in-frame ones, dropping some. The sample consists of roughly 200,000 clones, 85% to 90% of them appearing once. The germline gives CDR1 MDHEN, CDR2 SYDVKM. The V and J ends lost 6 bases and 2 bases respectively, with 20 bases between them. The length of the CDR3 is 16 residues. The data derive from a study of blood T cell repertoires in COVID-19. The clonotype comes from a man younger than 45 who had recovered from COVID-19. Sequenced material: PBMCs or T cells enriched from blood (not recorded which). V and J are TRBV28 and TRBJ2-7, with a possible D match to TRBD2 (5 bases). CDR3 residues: CASRGPLGSRAYEQYF. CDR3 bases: TGTGCCAGCAGGGGCCCGCTAGGCTCGAGGGCCTACGAGCAGTACTTC.